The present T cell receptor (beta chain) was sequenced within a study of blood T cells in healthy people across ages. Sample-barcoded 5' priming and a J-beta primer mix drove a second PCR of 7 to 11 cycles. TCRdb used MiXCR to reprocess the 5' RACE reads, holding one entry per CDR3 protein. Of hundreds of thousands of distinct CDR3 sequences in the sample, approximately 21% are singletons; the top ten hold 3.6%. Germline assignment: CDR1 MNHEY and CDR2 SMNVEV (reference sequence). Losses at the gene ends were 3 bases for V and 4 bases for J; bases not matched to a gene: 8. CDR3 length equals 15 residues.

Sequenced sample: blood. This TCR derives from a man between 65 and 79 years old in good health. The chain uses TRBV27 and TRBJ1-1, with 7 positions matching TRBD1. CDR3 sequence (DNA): TGTGCCAGCAGTTTTCGGACAGGTGTGGGCACTGAAGCTTTCTTT. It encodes CASSFRTGVGTEAFF.